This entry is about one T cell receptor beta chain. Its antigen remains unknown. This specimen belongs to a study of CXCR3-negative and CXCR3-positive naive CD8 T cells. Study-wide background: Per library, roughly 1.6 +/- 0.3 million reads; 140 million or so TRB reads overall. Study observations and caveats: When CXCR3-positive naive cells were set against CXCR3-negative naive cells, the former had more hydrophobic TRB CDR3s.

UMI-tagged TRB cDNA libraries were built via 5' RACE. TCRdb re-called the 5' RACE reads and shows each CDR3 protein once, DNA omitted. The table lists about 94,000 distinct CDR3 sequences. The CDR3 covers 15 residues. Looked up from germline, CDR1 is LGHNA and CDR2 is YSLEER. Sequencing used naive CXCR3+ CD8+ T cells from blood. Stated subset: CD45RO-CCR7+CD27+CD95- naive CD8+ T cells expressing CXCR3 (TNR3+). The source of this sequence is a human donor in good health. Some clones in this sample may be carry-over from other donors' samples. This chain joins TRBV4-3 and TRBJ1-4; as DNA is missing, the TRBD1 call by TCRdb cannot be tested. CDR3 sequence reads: CASSRTKGTAEKLFF.